This T cell receptor beta chain derives from a study of blood T cell repertoires in COVID-19. This clone has at least ten counts. V lost 0 bases and J 3 bases, leaving 21 bases between the germline ends. Germline CDR1 LNHDA, CDR2 SQIVND (reference sequence). The CDR3 is 18 residues long. Using immunoSEQ multiplex PCR, the repertoire was profiled, and TCRdb retains in-frame clones only, with some absent. This table holds about 300,000 clones, around 85% found once. This receptor was obtained from a human donor with COVID-19, enrolled during active disease. The donor label of this sample is uncertain. The chain has TRBV19 and TRBJ2-7; weak D call: TRBD2 (8 bases). The sequenced material came from peripheral blood. The CDR3 DNA reads as TGTGCCAGTAGTATAGATGGTACAGGGGCTAGCGGGCTCTACGAGCAGTACTTC. Its protein product is CASSIDGTGASGLYEQYF. Supplemented by reference TRBV19 and TRBJ2-7, the full variable domain reads DGGITQSPKYLFRKEGQNVTLSCEQNLNHDAMYWYRQDPGQGLRLIYYSQIVNDFQKGDIAEGYSVSREKKESFPLTVTSAQKNPTAFYLCASSIDGTGASGLYEQYFGPGTRLTVT.